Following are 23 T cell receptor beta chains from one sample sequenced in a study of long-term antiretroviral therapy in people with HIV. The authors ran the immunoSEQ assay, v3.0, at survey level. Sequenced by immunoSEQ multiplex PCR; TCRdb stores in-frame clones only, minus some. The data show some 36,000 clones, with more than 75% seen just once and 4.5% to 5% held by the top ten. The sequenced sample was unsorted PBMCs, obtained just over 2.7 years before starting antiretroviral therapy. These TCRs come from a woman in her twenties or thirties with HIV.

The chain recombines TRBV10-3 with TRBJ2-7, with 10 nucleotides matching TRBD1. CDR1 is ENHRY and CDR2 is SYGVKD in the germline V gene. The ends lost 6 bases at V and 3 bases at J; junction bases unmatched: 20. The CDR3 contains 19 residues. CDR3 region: CAISPGSRQGASLYYEQYF. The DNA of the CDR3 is TGTGCCATCAGCCCGGGAAGCCGACAGGGGGCAAGTTTATACTACGAGCAGTACTTC.

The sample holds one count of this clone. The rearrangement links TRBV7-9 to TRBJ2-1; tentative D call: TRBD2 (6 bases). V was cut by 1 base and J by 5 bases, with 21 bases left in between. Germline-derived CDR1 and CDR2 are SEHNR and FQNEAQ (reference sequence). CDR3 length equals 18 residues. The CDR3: CASSLVLRQTRTHNEQFF. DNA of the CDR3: TGTGCCAGCAGCTTAGTACTGCGCCAGACTAGGACCCACAATGAGCAGTTCTTC.

The CDR3, as DNA: TGTGCCAGCAGCTTGGATCAGGGGAGGACAGATACGCAGTATTTT. This codes for CASSLDQGRTDTQYF. V gene TRBV5-4 combines with J gene TRBJ2-3; D could derive from TRBD1 or TRBD2 (6 bases each). With 0 bases removed from V and 3 bases from J, the gap between germline ends came to 11 bases. This CDR3 has 15 residues. Germline assignment: CDR1 SGHNT and CDR2 YYREEE (reference sequence).

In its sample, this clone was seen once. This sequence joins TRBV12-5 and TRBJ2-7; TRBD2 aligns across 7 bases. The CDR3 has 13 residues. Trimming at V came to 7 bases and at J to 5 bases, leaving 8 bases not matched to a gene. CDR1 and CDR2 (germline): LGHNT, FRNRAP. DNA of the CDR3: TGTGCTAGTGCAGTGCGGGGGTTCGACGAGCAGTACTTC. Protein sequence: CASAVRGFDEQYF.

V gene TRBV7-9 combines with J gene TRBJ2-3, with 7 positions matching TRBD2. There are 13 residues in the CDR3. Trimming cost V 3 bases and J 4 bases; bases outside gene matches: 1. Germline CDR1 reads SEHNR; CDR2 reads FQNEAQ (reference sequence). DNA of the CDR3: TGTGCCAGCAGCTTTGGGAGGGCAGATACGCAGTATTTT. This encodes CASSFGRADTQYF.

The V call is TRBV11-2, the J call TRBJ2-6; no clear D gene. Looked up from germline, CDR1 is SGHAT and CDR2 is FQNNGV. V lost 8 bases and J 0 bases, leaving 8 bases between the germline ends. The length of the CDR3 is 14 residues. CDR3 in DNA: TGTGCCAGCGACTTCTTCTCTGGGGCCAACGTCCTGACTTTC. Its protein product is CASDFFSGANVLTF.

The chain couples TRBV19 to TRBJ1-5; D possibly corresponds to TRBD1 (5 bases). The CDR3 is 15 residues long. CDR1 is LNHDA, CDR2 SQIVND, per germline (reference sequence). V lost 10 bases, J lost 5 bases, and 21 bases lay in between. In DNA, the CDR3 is TGTGCCACCGGTGACTCTTGGGGGAACGATCAGCCCCAGCATTTT. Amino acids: CATGDSWGNDQPQHF.

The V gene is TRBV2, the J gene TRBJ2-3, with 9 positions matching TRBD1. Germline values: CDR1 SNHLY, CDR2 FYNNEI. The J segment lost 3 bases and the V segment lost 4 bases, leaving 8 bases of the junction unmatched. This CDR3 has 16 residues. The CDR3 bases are TGTGCCAGCAGTGTCCGGGACAGGGTCGGTACAGATACGCAGTATTTT. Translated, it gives CASSVRDRVGTDTQYF.

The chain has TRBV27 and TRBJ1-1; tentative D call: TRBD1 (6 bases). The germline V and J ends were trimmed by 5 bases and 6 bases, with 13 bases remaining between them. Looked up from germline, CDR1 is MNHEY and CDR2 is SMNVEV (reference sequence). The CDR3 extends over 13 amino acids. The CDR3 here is CASSNRVGAEAFF. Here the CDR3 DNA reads TGTGCCAGCAGTAACAGGGTTGGCGCTGAAGCTTTCTTT.

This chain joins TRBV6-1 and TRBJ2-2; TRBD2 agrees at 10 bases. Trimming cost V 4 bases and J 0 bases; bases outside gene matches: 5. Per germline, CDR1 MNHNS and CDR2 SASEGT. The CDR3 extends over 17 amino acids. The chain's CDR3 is CASSGSSGGTNTGELFF. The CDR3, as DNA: TGTGCCAGCAGTGGGTCTAGCGGGGGCACGAACACCGGGGAGCTGTTTTTT.

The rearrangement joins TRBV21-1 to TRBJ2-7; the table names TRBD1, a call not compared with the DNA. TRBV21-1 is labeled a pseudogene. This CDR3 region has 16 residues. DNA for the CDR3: TGTGCCAGCAGACATAGTTTCGGACAGGGGGGATACGAGCAGTACTTC. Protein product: CASRHSFGQGGYEQYF.

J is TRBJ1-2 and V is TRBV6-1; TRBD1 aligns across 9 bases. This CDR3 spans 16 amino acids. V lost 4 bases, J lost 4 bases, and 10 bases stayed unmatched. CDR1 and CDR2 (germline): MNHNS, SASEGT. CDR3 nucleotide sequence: TGTGCCAGCAGTGTCCCCAGGACAGGGGCCTTCTATGGCTACACCTTC. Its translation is CASSVPRTGAFYGYTF.

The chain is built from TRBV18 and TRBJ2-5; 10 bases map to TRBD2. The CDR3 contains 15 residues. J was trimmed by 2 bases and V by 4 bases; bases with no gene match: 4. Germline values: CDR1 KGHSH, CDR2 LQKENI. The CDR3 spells CASSQLAGGQETQYF. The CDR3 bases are TGTGCCAGCTCACAGTTAGCGGGGGGTCAAGAGACCCAGTACTTC.

In DNA, the CDR3 is TGTGCCAGCAGCTCGACGGGAAACTATGGCTACACCTTC. This sequence encodes CASSSTGNYGYTF. The chain carries TRBV6-5 and TRBJ1-2, with D hard to call. The CDR3 has 13 residues. The germline V gene encodes CDR1 MNHEY and CDR2 SVGAGI. V lost 6 bases to trimming and J lost 2 bases, with 10 bases between them.

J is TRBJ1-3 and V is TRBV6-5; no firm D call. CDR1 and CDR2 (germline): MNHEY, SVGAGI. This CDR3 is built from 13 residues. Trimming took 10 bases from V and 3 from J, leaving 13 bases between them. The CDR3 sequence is CATRSLLGNTIYF. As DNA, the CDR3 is TGTGCCACCAGGAGTCTGCTTGGAAACACCATATATTTT.

Here the CDR3 DNA reads TGTGCCAGGACTAGCGGGGGGGCAAGTAACACCGGGGAGCTGTTTTTT. Translation gives CARTSGGASNTGELFF. The chain is built from TRBV2 and TRBJ2-2; 14 nucleotides match TRBD2. The germline V gene encodes CDR1 SNHLY and CDR2 FYNNEI. The CDR3 runs to 16 residues. V dropped 9 bases and J dropped 2; count of bases not matched to a gene: 5.

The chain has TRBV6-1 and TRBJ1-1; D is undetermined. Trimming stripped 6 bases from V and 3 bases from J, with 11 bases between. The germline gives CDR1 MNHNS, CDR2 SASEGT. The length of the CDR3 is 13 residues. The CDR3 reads CASSQLGHTEAFF. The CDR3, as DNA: TGTGCCAGCAGCCAACTAGGGCACACTGAAGCTTTCTTT.

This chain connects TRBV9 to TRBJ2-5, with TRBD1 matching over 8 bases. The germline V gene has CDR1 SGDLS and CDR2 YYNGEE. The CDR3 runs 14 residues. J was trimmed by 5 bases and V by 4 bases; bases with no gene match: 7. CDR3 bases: TGTGCCAGCAGCCCGTGGACAGGGTCCGAGACCCAGTACTTC. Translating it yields CASSPWTGSETQYF.

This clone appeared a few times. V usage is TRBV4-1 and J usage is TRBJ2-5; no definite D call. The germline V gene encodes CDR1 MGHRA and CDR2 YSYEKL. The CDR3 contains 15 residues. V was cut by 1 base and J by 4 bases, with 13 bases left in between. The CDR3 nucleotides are TGCGCCAGCAGCCAAGTTGGACGGGTGGGAGAGACCCAGTACTTC. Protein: CASSQVGRVGETQYF.

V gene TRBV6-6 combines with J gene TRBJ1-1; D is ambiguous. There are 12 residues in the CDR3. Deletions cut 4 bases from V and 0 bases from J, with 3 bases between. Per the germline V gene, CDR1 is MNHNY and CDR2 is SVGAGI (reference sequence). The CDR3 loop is CASSSMNTEAFF. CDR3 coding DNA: TGTGCCAGCAGTTCAATGAACACTGAAGCTTTCTTT.

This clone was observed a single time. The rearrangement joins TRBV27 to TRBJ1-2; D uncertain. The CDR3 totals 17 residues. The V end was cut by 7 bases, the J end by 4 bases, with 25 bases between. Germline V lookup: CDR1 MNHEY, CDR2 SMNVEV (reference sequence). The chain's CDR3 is CASTLKANSQLSYGYTF. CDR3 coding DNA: TGTGCCAGCACCTTAAAGGCGAATAGTCAACTAAGCTATGGCTACACCTTC.

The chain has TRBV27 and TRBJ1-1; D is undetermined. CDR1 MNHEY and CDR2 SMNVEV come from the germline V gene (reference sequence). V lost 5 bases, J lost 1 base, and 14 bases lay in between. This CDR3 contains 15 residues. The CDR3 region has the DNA TGTGCCAGCAGTCGAGGCTGGGGTGAGAACACTGAAGCTTTCTTT. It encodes CASSRGWGENTEAFF.

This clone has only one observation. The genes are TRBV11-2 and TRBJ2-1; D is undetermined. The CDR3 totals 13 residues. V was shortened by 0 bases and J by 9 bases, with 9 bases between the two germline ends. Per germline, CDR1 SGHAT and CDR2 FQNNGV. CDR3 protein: CASSLEPSPEQFF. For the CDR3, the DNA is TGTGCCAGCAGCTTAGAGCCCTCCCCTGAGCAGTTCTTC.